The next 4 T cell receptor beta chains were all read from a single sample in a study of cytomegalovirus exposure and HLA in healthy donors (dated by TCRdb to 2016 to 2017). The library was obtained by the immunoSEQ multiplex PCR assay. For the multiplex PCR, a mixture combining 60 forward primers for TCR Vbeta segments and 13 reverse primers for TCR Jbeta segments was used. In TCRdb, the immuneACCESS table is reduced to in-frame sequences with V and J assigned. These tables do not hold every clone; where another copy was compared, an unresolved V gene accounts for under half, and the others remain unexplained. The sample has fewer than 90,000 clones on record, roughly 80% of them singletons. In total, the top ten clones hold around 3.5% of the sample. Sequenced input: PBMCs. These receptors came from a young man in good health and CMV-seronegative.

The chain carries TRBV19 and TRBJ2-5, with 10 bases that match TRBD2. Germline lookup yields CDR1 LNHDA and CDR2 SQIVND (reference sequence). V trimming: 10 bases; J trimming: 2 bases; junction bases outside the gene matches: 4. The CDR3 totals 13 residues. The CDR3 sequence is CATQTSGQETQYF. The CDR3 DNA follows: TGTGCCACTCAGACTAGCGGGCAAGAGACCCAGTACTTC.

The chain combines TRBV2 with TRBJ2-7, with TRBD2 matching over 10 bases. Losses at the gene ends were 1 base for V and 5 bases for J; bases not matched to a gene: 11. Germline V gene data show CDR1 as SNHLY and CDR2 as FYNNEI. The CDR3 has 17 amino acids. CDR3 nucleotides: TGTGCCAGCAGTGAAGGGCTAGCGGGAGCCTACGTCGACGAGCAGTACTTC. The encoded protein is CASSEGLAGAYVDEQYF.

The gene calls are TRBV28 and TRBJ2-7, with TRBD2 matching over 11 bases. V lost 4 bases to trimming and J lost 3 bases; unmatched junction nucleotides: 5. The germline V gene has CDR1 MDHEN and CDR2 SYDVKM. The CDR3 is 15 residues long. CDR3 residues: CASSSPSGRHYEQYF. CDR3 coding DNA: TGTGCCAGCAGTTCCCCTAGCGGGAGGCACTACGAGCAGTACTTC.

This chain joins TRBV28 and TRBJ1-2; no firm D call. The CDR3 is 15 residues long. The germline V gene encodes CDR1 MDHEN and CDR2 SYDVKM. V was cut by 3 bases and J by 2 bases, with 13 bases left in between. The CDR3: CASSFLELRNYGYTF. DNA for the CDR3: TGTGCCAGCAGTTTCTTGGAGTTGAGGAACTATGGCTACACCTTC.